This T cell receptor (beta chain) was profiled in a study of OX40 agonist ivuxolimab in advanced cancers. Whole-study context: Enrollees could have had prior anti-PD-1, anti-PD-L1 or anti-CTLA-4 therapy, which 40% had received.

Method: immunoSEQ multiplex PCR; TCRdb's copy keeps in-frame clones and lacks some. The table lists approximately 90,000 clones, over 75% of them singletons. At cycle 4 day 1, cycle 7 day 1, and baseline, blood was sampled. CDR3 length equals 14 residues. Germline V CDR1 and CDR2: MNHNS, SASEGT. V lost 2 bases to trimming and J lost 4 bases, with 8 bases between them. Material: CD4+ or CD8+ T cells sorted from blood, obtained in a trial of the OX40 agonist ivuxolimab. The chain links TRBV6-1 to TRBJ1-4; maybe TRBD1 (5 bases). The TCR was taken from an adult with an advanced solid tumor such as melanoma, head and neck, liver or kidney cancer. CDR3 protein: CASSEMGDNEKLFF. CDR3 nucleotides: TGTGCCAGCAGTGAAATGGGGGATAATGAAAAACTGTTTTTT.